Shown below are 19 T cell receptor beta chains from a single sample sequenced in a study of regulatory T cells in long-lasting Graves disease. As for time point: newly diagnosed GD, antithyroid drugs for less than 3 months. The authors made the TCR library using RNA they extracted from PBMCs. TCR beta libraries were built with iRepertoire HTBI primers and Arm-PCR of CDR3 regions. Each CDR3 protein is one row after TCRdb ran MiXCR on the multiplex PCR reads. The repertoire includes 200,000 to 300,000 distinct CDR3 sequences, about 19% of them detected once, and about 14% sits in the top ten. The sample in question was peripheral blood mononuclear cells (PBMCs), obtained at new diagnosis, from a patient treated with antithyroid drugs. These receptor sequences come from a female donor with Graves disease.

The chain links TRBV9 to TRBJ1-2; D is perhaps TRBD1 (5 bases). V shed 0 bases and J shed 8 bases, with 11 bases lying between them. The germline CDR1 and CDR2 sequences are SGDLS and YYNGEE. CDR3 size: 13 residues. CDR3 sequence (DNA): TGTGCCAGCAGCGTAGATAGAGGGGACGGCTACACCTTC. Amino acid sequence: CASSVDRGDGYTF.

In its sample, this clonotype was seen many times. The gene calls are TRBV7-9 and TRBJ2-1; 10 nucleotides line up with TRBD1. CDR1 is SEHNR and CDR2 is FQNEAQ in the germline V gene (reference sequence). Trimming cost V 3 bases and J 2 bases; bases outside gene matches: 13. This CDR3 comprises 19 residues. CDR3 in amino acids: CASSLTGTGERGTYNEQFF. Here the CDR3 DNA reads TGTGCCAGCAGCTTGACCGGGACAGGGGAGAGAGGAACCTACAATGAGCAGTTCTTC.

The rearrangement uses TRBV6-9 and TRBJ1-2; the match to TRBD1 covers 8 bases. Looked up from germline, CDR1 is MNHGY and CDR2 is SVAAGI. This CDR3 is 15 amino acids long. Trimming took 3 bases from V and 4 from J; bases not matched to a gene: 7. CDR3: CASSYSGQGIYGYTF. CDR3 DNA sequence: TGTGCCAGCAGTTACTCCGGACAGGGAATCTATGGCTACACCTTC.

This clonotype was detected ten times or more. V is TRBV6-1 and J is TRBJ2-7; 7 positions agree with TRBD1. This CDR3 contains 14 residues. CDR1 is MNHNS, CDR2 SASEGT, per germline. V was pared by 6 bases and J by 0 bases, with 5 bases of the junction left unmatched. CDR3 nucleotides: TGTGCCAGCAGGACCGGACAGGACTCCTACGAGCAGTACTTC. As protein: CASRTGQDSYEQYF.

The gene calls are TRBV20-1 and TRBJ2-3; 7 positions agree with TRBD2. Germline trimming cut 7 bases from V and 0 bases from J; bases unmatched to any gene: 7. Germline V lookup: CDR1 DFQATT, CDR2 SNEGSKA (reference sequence). CDR3 length equals 14 residues. DNA for the CDR3: TGCAGTGTCACCCCGGGGGGTAGCACAGATACGCAGTATTTT. It translates to CSVTPGGSTDTQYF.

A word on this clonotype: A much larger clone lies one base from this, so it may be a read error. The V and J genes are TRBV5-5 and TRBJ1-1; TRBD1 agrees at 7 bases. Germline trimming cut 7 bases from V and 3 bases from J; bases unmatched to any gene: 12. CDR3 length: 15 residues. The V gene's germline CDR1 is SGHKS and CDR2 YYEKEE (reference sequence). The CDR3 loop is CASQPTGAAYTEAFF. The CDR3 coding sequence is TGTGCCAGCCAACCTACAGGGGCGGCGTACACTGAAGCTTTCTTT.

This clonotype was observed at least ten times. V is TRBV7-9 and J is TRBJ2-5; TRBD1 is a possible D gene (5 bases). CDR3 size: 16 residues. V was cut by 5 bases and J by 1 base, with 17 bases left in between. Germline CDR1 reads SEHNR; CDR2 reads FQNEAQ (reference sequence). CDR3 nucleotide sequence: TGTGCCAGCAGCGCCAGGGTCGAAGGCCTCCAAGAGACCCAGTACTTC. This encodes CASSARVEGLQETQYF. Variable domain in full (rest from reference TRBV7-9 and TRBJ2-5): DTGVSQNPRHKITKRGQNVTFRCDPISEHNRLYWYRQTLGQGPEFLTYFQNEAQLEKSRLLSDRFSAERPKGSFSTLEIQRTEQGDSAMYLCASSARVEGLQETQYFGPGTRLLVL.

This clonotype was picked up many times. The genes are TRBV7-2 and TRBJ2-4; D remains unclear. CDR1 is SGHTA and CDR2 is FQGNSA in the germline V gene. The CDR3 is 13 amino acids. The V and J ends lost 0 bases and 6 bases respectively, with 6 bases between them. The CDR3 region has the DNA TGTGCCAGCAGCTTAGCAGGCTTAAACATTCAGTACTTC. The encoded protein is CASSLAGLNIQYF. The variable domain in full, with the rest retrieved from reference TRBV7-2 and TRBJ2-4, is GAGVSQSPSNKVTEKGKDVELRCDPISGHTALYWYRQSLGQGLEFLIYFQGNSAPDKSGLPSDRFSAERTGGSVSTLTIQRTQQEDSAVYLCASSLAGLNIQYFGAGTRLSVL.

As for this clonotype: A clone one base away is much larger, so this may be a read error. The chain employs TRBV20-1 and TRBJ1-1, with D possibly TRBD1 on 5 matching bases. CDR3 length: 15 residues. V lost 2 bases to trimming and J lost 2 bases, with 15 bases between them. Germline V lookup: CDR1 DFQATT, CDR2 SNEGSKA (reference sequence). CDR3 loop: CSARSTEGRNTEAFF. Written as DNA, the CDR3 is TGCAGTGCTAGATCGACAGAGGGGAGAAACACTGAAGCTTTCTTT.

There are a few counts of this clonotype. This sequence joins TRBV6-2 or TRBV6-3 and TRBJ1-6; D perhaps matches TRBD1 (6 bases). The germline V and J ends were trimmed by 5 bases and 9 bases, with 14 bases remaining between them. CDR1 is MNHEY, CDR2 SVGEGT, per germline. CDR3 length equals 14 residues. As DNA, the CDR3 is TGTGCCAGCAGTCGCCAGGGGCAGACTTCACCCCTCCACTTT. It specifies CASSRQGQTSPLHF.

This clonotype was seen a single time. Here the CDR3 reads CSARAIIRDSSYEQYF. The CDR3 coding sequence is TGCAGTGCTAGAGCCATTATCCGGGACTCCTCCTACGAGCAGTACTTC. The J gene is TRBJ2-7, the V gene TRBV20-1, with D possibly TRBD2 on 6 matching bases. V lost 1 base and J lost 0, with 16 bases in between. Germline-derived CDR1 and CDR2 are DFQATT and SNEGSKA (reference sequence). The length of the CDR3 is 16 residues.

Many counts were recorded for this clonotype. The genes are TRBV6-1 and TRBJ1-6; tentative D call: TRBD1 (6 bases). The V and J ends lost 4 bases and 7 bases respectively, with 11 bases between them. The CDR3 is 14 amino acids. Germline-derived CDR1 and CDR2 are MNHNS and SASEGT. In nucleotides, the CDR3 is TGTGCCAGCAGTGGCGGGGGCCGCAATTCACCCCTCCACTTT. Its translation is CASSGGGRNSPLHF.

On this clonotype itself: It is likely a read error, because the conserved phenylalanine at the end of the CDR3 is missing. The chain recombines TRBV18 with TRBJ2-2; D is possibly TRBD1 (6 bases). CDR3 size: 15 residues. Trimming removed 3 bases from V and 4 bases from J, with 12 bases in between. Per the germline V gene, CDR1 is KGHSH and CDR2 is LQKENI. The CDR3 coding sequence is TGTGCCAGCTCACCCGCTCAGGGGCGCACCGGGGAGCTGTTTTCT. Translation: CASSPAQGRTGELFS.

As DNA, the CDR3 is TGTGCCAGCAGCCAAGATACCAGGGGGCTAGGAGCTTTCTTT. It codes for CASSQDTRGLGAFF. The chain is built from TRBV14 and TRBJ1-1; the match to TRBD1 covers 8 bases. Germline trimming cut 0 bases from V and 10 bases from J; bases unmatched to any gene: 7. The CDR3 consists of 14 residues. Per germline, CDR1 SGHDN and CDR2 FVKESK.

The chain employs TRBV7-9 and TRBJ1-6; D not resolved. The CDR3 is 12 residues long. Germline CDR1 is SEHNR and CDR2 is FQNEAQ (reference sequence). Trimming shortened V by 6 bases and J by 10 bases, and 10 bases separated the two germline ends. The CDR3 sequence is CASSRRQSPLHF. The DNA of the CDR3 is TGTGCCAGCAGTCGCAGGCAATCACCCCTCCACTTT.

This clonotype was detected many times. The V gene is TRBV30, the J gene TRBJ1-2; a possible D gene is TRBD1 (5 bases). Germline CDR1 GTSNPN, CDR2 SVGIG (reference sequence). The CDR3 length is 12 residues. Trimming stripped 1 base from V and 8 bases from J, with 11 bases between. The DNA of the CDR3 is TGTGCCTGGAGTGGAGGGGCGTTCGGCTACACCTTC. Amino acid sequence: CAWSGGAFGYTF.

This clonotype was seen at least ten times. A far larger clone is just one base off, so this is likely a read error. The genes are TRBV2 and TRBJ2-1; weak D call: TRBD2 (6 bases). The V end lost 3 bases, the J end lost 10 bases, and 13 bases lay between the germline ends. This CDR3 has 13 residues. Germline assignment: CDR1 SNHLY and CDR2 FYNNEI. As DNA, the CDR3 is TGTGCCAGCAGTGAGGAGGGTTGGTACGAGCAGTTCTTC. It yields the protein CASSEEGWYEQFF.

This clonotype was seen a single time. This sequence joins TRBV6-1 and TRBJ2-7; 7 bases align to TRBD2. The CDR3 is 15 amino acids. Germline V gene data show CDR1 as MNHNS and CDR2 as SASEGT. V trimming: 6 bases; J trimming: 0 bases; junction bases outside the gene matches: 8. This CDR3 reads CASSFGRESSYEQYF. CDR3 sequence (DNA): TGTGCCAGCAGCTTCGGGCGGGAGAGCTCCTACGAGCAGTACTTC.

The rearrangement uses TRBV20-1 and TRBJ1-2, with D uncertain. Germline V lookup: CDR1 DFQATT, CDR2 SNEGSKA (reference sequence). The CDR3 is 11 amino acids. The V gene lost 5 bases and the J gene lost 14 bases, with 18 bases spanning the gap. CDR3 protein: CSAAPDLGYTF. Written as DNA, the CDR3 is TGCAGTGCTGCCCCGGACCTAGGTTATACCTTC.